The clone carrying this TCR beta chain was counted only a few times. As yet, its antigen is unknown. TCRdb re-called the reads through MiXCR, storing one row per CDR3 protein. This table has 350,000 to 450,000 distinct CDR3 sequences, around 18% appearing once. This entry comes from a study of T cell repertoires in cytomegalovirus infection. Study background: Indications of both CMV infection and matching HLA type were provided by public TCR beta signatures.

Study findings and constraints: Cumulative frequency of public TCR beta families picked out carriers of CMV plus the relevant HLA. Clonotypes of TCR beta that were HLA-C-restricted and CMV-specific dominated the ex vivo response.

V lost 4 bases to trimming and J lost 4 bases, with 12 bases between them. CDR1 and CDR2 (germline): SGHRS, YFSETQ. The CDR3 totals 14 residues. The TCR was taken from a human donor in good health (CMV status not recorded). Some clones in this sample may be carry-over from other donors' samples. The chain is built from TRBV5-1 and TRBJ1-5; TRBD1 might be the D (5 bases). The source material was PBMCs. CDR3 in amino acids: CASSPTDPNQPQHF. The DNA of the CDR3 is TGCGCCAGCAGCCCGACAGACCCAAATCAGCCCCAGCATTTT.